This TCR beta chain came from a study of cytomegalovirus exposure and HLA in healthy donors. Whole-study results and caveats: In a later analysis, V- and J-gene trimming of beta chains associated with a DCLRE1C missense variant, replicated independently.

This CDR3 comprises 15 residues. In germline, CDR1 is SGHRS, CDR2 YFSETQ. The V gene lost 5 bases and the J gene lost 0 bases, with 12 bases spanning the gap. Comment on this clone: What it binds is unknown.

Primers for the PCR totalled 60 Vbeta and 13 Jbeta. The method was immunoSEQ multiplex PCR; TCRdb's version includes in-frame clones alone and lacks a portion of them. Of around 160,000 clones detected, 70% to 90% appear once; the ten largest clones hold about 9.3%. This sequence joins TRBV5-1 and TRBJ2-1, with D possibly being TRBD1 (5 bases). The material sequenced was PBMCs. The TCR was taken from a man younger than 35 in good health and CMV-seropositive. The CDR3 DNA reads as TGCGCCAGCAGACTAACGGACAACTCCTACAATGAGCAGTTCTTC. It specifies CASRLTDNSYNEQFF.